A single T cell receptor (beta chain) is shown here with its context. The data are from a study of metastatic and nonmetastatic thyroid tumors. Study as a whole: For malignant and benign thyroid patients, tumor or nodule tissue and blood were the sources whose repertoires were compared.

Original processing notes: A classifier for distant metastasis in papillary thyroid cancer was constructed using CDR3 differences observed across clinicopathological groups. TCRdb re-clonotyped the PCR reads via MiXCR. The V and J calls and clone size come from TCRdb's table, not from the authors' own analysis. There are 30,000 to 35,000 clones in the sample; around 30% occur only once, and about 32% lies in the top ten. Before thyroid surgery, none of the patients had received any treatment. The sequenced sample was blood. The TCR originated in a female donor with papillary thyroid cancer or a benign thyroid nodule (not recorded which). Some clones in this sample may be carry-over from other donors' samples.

CDR3 sequence reads: CASRVLSQETQYF. The CDR3 nucleotides read TGTGCCTCCAGGGTACTATCACAAGAGACCCAGTACTTC. The chain joins TRBV30 to TRBJ2-5, with D possibly matching TRBD1 (5 bases). Germline CDR1 is GTSNPN and CDR2 is SVGIG (reference sequence). V gave up 7 bases and J gave up 2 bases, with 14 bases separating them. The CDR3 consists of 13 residues.